Reported below is one T cell receptor (beta chain). This specimen belongs to a study of identical twins. The authors used template switching to add a universal primer site and gave cDNA unique molecular identifiers. In TCRdb, the 5' RACE reads were re-called with MiXCR into one record per CDR3 protein. This table holds 260,000 or so distinct CDR3 sequences, 7% to 8.5% found once. This sample also belongs to another study, concerning yellow fever vaccine responses in identical twins.

This TCR derives from a woman aged 18-35 years in good health. The sample was CD8+ T cells sorted from blood.

The CDR3 sequence: CASSPSEGQYYNEQFF. In DNA, the CDR3 is TGTGCCAGCAGCCCCAGTGAAGGGCAATACTACAATGAGCAGTTCTTC. The gene calls are TRBV5-6 and TRBJ2-1, with D hard to call. CDR3 size: 16 residues. Trimming stripped 4 bases from V and 3 bases from J, with 17 bases between. CDR1 and CDR2 from the germline V gene are SGHDT and YYEEEE.